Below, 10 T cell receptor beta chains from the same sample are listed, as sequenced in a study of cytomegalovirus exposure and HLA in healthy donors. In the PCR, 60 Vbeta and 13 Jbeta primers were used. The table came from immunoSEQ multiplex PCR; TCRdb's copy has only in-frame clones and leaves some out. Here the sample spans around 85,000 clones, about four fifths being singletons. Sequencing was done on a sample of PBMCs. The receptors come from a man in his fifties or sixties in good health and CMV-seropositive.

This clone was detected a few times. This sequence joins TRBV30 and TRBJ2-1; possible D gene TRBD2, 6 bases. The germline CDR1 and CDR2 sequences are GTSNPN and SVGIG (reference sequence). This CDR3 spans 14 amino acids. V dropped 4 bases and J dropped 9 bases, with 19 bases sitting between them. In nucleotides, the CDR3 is TGTGCCTGGACCCGACTCAGAGACGGGGGTGAGCAGTTCTTC. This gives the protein CAWTRLRDGGEQFF. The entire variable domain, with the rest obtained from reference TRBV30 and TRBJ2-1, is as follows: SQTIHQWPATLVQPVGSPLSLECTVEGTSNPNLYWYRQAAGRGLQLLFYSVGIGQISSEVPQNLSASRPQDRQFILSSKKLLLSDSGFYLCAWTRLRDGGEQFFGPGTRLTVL.

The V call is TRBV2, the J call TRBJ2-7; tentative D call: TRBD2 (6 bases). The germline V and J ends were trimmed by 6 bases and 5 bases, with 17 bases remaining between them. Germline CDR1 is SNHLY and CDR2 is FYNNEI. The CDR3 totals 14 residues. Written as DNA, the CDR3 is TGTGCCAGCAGAAAAGAGGAGGGTTCACACGAGCAGTACTTC. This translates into CASRKEEGSHEQYF.

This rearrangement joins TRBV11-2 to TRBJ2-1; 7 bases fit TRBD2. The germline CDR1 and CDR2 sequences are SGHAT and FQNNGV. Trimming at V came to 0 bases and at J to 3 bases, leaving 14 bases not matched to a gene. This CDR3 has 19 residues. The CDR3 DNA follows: TGTGCCAGCAGCTTAGATATTGGGGGAGTCGGCGGGAGCTACAATGAGCAGTTCTTC. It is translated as CASSLDIGGVGGSYNEQFF.

The chain's CDR3 is CASSPGGEGEQFF. The CDR3 region has the DNA TGTGCCAGCAGCCCGGGGGGGGAGGGTGAGCAGTTCTTC. The genes are TRBV6-4 and TRBJ2-1; TRBD2 aligns across 8 bases. V shed 6 bases and J 9 bases; nucleotides not matched to a gene: 7. There are 13 residues in the CDR3. The germline gives CDR1 MRHNA, CDR2 SNTAGT.

The CDR3 sequence: CASSDQREAGYTQYF. The CDR3 DNA follows: TGTGCCAGCAGTGACCAGCGGGAGGCAGGTTATACGCAGTATTTT. The J gene is TRBJ2-3, the V gene TRBV25-1; TRBD2 matches 9 bases. Germline V CDR1 and CDR2: MGHDK, SYGVNS. There are 15 residues in the CDR3. J was trimmed by 7 bases and V by 3 bases; bases with no gene match: 8.

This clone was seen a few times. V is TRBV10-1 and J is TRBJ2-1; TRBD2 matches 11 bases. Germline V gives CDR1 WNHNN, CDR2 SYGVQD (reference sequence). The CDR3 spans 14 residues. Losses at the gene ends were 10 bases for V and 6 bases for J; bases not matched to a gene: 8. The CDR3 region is CATSLAGEINEQFF. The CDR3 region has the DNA TGCGCCACCTCACTAGCGGGAGAAATCAATGAGCAGTTCTTC.

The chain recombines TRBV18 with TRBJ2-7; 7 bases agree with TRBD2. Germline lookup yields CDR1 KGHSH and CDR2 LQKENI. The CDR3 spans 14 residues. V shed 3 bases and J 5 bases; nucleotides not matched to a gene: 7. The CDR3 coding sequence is TGTGCCAGCTCACCGACGGGGAGGGTCCACGAGCAGTACTTC. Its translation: CASSPTGRVHEQYF.

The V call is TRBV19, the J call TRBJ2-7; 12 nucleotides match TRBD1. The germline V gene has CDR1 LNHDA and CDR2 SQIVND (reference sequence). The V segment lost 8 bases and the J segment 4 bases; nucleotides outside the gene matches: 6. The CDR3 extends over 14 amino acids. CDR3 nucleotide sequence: TGTGCCAGTCGAGGGACAGGGGGCCGATACGAGCAGTACTTC. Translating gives CASRGTGGRYEQYF.

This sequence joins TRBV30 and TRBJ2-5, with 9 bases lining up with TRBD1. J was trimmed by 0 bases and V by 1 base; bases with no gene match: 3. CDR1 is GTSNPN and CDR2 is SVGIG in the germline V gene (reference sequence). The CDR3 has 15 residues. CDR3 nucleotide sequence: TGTGCCTGGAGTGAGACAGGGGGTTACCAAGAGACCCAGTACTTC. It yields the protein CAWSETGGYQETQYF.

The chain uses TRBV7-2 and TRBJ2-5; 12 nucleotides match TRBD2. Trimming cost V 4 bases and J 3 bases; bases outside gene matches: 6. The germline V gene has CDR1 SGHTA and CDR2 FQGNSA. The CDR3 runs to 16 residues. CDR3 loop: CASSSELAGGEETQYF. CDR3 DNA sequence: TGTGCCAGCAGCTCGGAACTAGCGGGAGGAGAAGAGACCCAGTACTTC.